The 22 T cell receptor beta chains in this list originate from one sample, sequenced in a study of identifying expanded T cells in peripheral blood. The protocol was immunoSEQ multiplex PCR, while the TCRdb copy is restricted to in-frame clones and leaves out a portion. The sample holds about 130,000 clones, roughly 90% seen once. The specimen was blood. These receptor sequences come from a person aged 18 to 70 in good health.

V and J are TRBV7-9 and TRBJ2-5, with 8 bases fitting TRBD1. The germline V gene encodes CDR1 SEHNR and CDR2 FQNEAQ (reference sequence). CDR3 length: 13 residues. Losses at the gene ends were 11 bases for V and 13 bases for J; bases not matched to a gene: 18. Here the CDR3 DNA reads TGTGCCCTCCGCGGCGGGACAGGAGATACTTGGTACTTC. Residues: CALRGGTGDTWYF.

The rearrangement uses TRBV28 and TRBJ2-5; no definite D call. Trimming pared 5 bases from V and 5 bases from J, leaving 15 bases between. Germline assignment: CDR1 MDHEN and CDR2 SYDVKM. The length of the CDR3 is 14 residues. This chain's CDR3 is CASSDTLPRETQYF. CDR3 DNA: TGTGCCAGCAGTGATACCCTCCCTCGGGAGACCCAGTACTTC.

The chain uses TRBV29-1 and TRBJ2-5; 9 bases line up with TRBD1. The CDR3 has 15 residues. Losses at the gene ends were 0 bases for V and 3 bases for J; bases not matched to a gene: 5. In germline, CDR1 is SQVTM, CDR2 ANQGSEA. The DNA for the CDR3 is TGCAGCGTTGAAGATTACAGGGGGCGGGAAGAGACCCAGTACTTC. It translates to CSVEDYRGREETQYF.

This clone was seen only once. The gene calls are TRBV5-8 and TRBJ2-5; D possibly uses TRBD1 or TRBD2 (5 bases each). The V end lost 1 base, the J end lost 2 bases, and 12 bases lay between the germline ends. Germline V gene sequence: CDR1 SGHTS, CDR2 YDEGEE. This CDR3 is built from 15 residues. DNA of the CDR3: TGTGCCAGCAGCTTGAAGGGACGCCGGCAAGAGACCCAGTACTTC. Translated, it gives CASSLKGRRQETQYF.

The gene calls are TRBV15 and TRBJ2-1; D is unclear. The CDR3 extends over 16 amino acids. V shed 0 bases and J shed 8 bases, with 17 bases lying between them. Germline-derived CDR1 and CDR2 are LNHNV and YYDKDF (reference sequence). In DNA, the CDR3 is TGTGCCACCAGCAGAGACCCCCCCTACACGGGCGATGAGCAGTTCTTC. Its protein product is CATSRDPPYTGDEQFF.

The chain joins TRBV5-1 to TRBJ2-2; possible D gene TRBD1, 7 bases. Trimming removed 4 bases at V and 3 bases at J, with 16 bases between. Germline V gene lookup returns CDR1 SGHRS and CDR2 YFSETQ. This CDR3 contains 16 residues. CDR3 sequence (DNA): TGCGCCAGCAGCCCCGGCGACAGGGAGGACACCGGGGAGCTGTTTTTT. Translation gives CASSPGDREDTGELFF.

This chain connects TRBV7-3 to TRBJ2-5; no reliable D call. Trimming left V 5 bases short and J 5 bases short, with 12 bases between. Looked up from germline, CDR1 is SGHTA and CDR2 is FQGTGA. CDR3 size: 13 residues. The CDR3: CASSPYKGETQYF. The CDR3 nucleotides are TGTGCCAGCAGCCCTTATAAGGGCGAGACCCAGTACTTC.

The V and J genes are TRBV27 and TRBJ1-1; TRBD1 matches at 7 bases. Germline CDR1 is MNHEY and CDR2 is SMNVEV (reference sequence). This CDR3 contains 15 residues. The trim removed 5 bases at V and 4 bases at J, leaving 10 bases unmatched. The CDR3 nucleotides read TGTGCCAGCAGTCCCGACAGGGTAGGAGGCACTGAAGCTTTCTTT. Its translation: CASSPDRVGGTEAFF.

This clone occurred once. CDR3 protein: CASSYDRHTGELFF. The CDR3 DNA reads TGTGCCAGCAGTTACGACAGACACACCGGGGAGCTGTTTTTT. The chain has TRBV6-5 and TRBJ2-2; a possible D gene is TRBD1 (5 bases). Per germline, CDR1 MNHEY and CDR2 SVGAGI. The CDR3 length is 14 residues. V was shortened by 2 bases and J by 3 bases, with 7 bases between the two germline ends.

This chain links TRBV20-1 with TRBJ2-5; D is uncertain. The germline V and J ends were trimmed by 6 bases and 3 bases, with 5 bases remaining between them. Germline values: CDR1 DFQATT, CDR2 SNEGSKA (reference sequence). This CDR3 contains 10 residues. CDR3: CSAYKETQYF. The CDR3 DNA is TGCAGTGCGTACAAAGAGACCCAGTACTTC.

This clone was recorded only once. This chain joins TRBV7-9 and TRBJ2-3; 7 bases are a match to TRBD1. The CDR3 is 15 amino acids. The J segment lost 6 bases and the V segment lost 5 bases, leaving 11 bases of the junction unmatched. Germline CDR1 and CDR2: SEHNR and FQNEAQ (reference sequence). This chain's CDR3 is CASSPTGTVLDTQYF. The CDR3 DNA reads TGTGCCAGCAGCCCGACCGGGACAGTTCTCGATACGCAGTATTTT. The variable domain in full, with the rest retrieved from reference TRBV7-9 and TRBJ2-3, is DTGVSQNPRHKITKRGQNVTFRCDPISEHNRLYWYRQTLGQGPEFLTYFQNEAQLEKSRLLSDRFSAERPKGSFSTLEIQRTEQGDSAMYLCASSPTGTVLDTQYFGPGTRLTVL.

This chain joins TRBV18 and TRBJ2-4, with 8 bases that match TRBD1. CDR3 length: 15 amino acids. The V gene end was trimmed by 5 bases and the J gene end by 8 bases; junction bases not matched to a gene: 11. Per the germline V gene, CDR1 is KGHSH and CDR2 is LQKENI. The CDR3 DNA follows: TGTGCCAGCTCAACTTCAGGGGGCGAGTTGGACATTCAGTACTTC. Protein: CASSTSGGELDIQYF.

V and J are TRBV6-6 and TRBJ1-4; no definite D call. The CDR3 has 15 amino acids. The V gene lost 6 bases and the J gene lost 3 bases, with 14 bases spanning the gap. CDR1 is MNHNY, CDR2 SVGAGI, per germline (reference sequence). CDR3 nucleotide sequence: TGTGCCAGCAGCCTTGAGAAGGTAGCTAATGAAAAACTGTTTTTT. Residues: CASSLEKVANEKLFF.

The J gene is TRBJ1-2, the V gene TRBV6-5; D call uncertain. Germline values: CDR1 MNHEY, CDR2 SVGAGI. The germline V and J ends were trimmed by 0 bases and 2 bases, with 13 bases remaining between them. The CDR3 loop spans 16 amino acids. CDR3 amino acids: CASSYSTGSRNYGYTF. CDR3 coding DNA: TGTGCCAGCAGTTACTCGACTGGCAGCAGAAACTATGGCTACACCTTC.

CDR3: CASSPPGTATRNEQFF. The CDR3 DNA sequence: TGTGCCAGCTCACCACCTGGGACAGCTACTAGGAATGAGCAGTTCTTC. The rearrangement joins TRBV18 to TRBJ2-1, with 7 nucleotides matching TRBD1. CDR1 and CDR2 from the germline V gene are KGHSH and LQKENI. V lost 0 bases to trimming and J lost 7 bases; unmatched junction nucleotides: 9. The CDR3 runs 16 residues.

The chain combines TRBV5-4 with TRBJ2-3; weak D call: TRBD2 (7 bases). CDR1 and CDR2 from the germline V gene are SGHNT and YYREEE (reference sequence). The CDR3 consists of 15 residues. The V gene lost 4 bases and the J gene lost 9 bases, with 21 bases spanning the gap. CDR3 sequence: CASSPPGGAGRTQYF. CDR3 bases: TGTGCCAGCAGCCCGCCGGGGGGCGCAGGACGGACGCAGTATTTT.

The chain employs TRBV5-1 and TRBJ1-2; no reliable D call. Germline CDR1 and CDR2: SGHRS and YFSETQ. This CDR3 has 13 amino acids. The V and J ends lost 1 base and 5 bases respectively, with 9 bases between them. Here the CDR3 DNA reads TGCGCCAGCAGCTTGAGTCCACTTTATGGCTACACCTTC. Amino acids: CASSLSPLYGYTF.

The chain recombines TRBV4-2 with TRBJ2-5; 8 nucleotides align to TRBD2. Per the germline V gene, CDR1 is LGHNA and CDR2 is YNFKEQ. The V segment lost 3 bases and the J segment 3 bases; nucleotides outside the gene matches: 0. The CDR3 has 13 amino acids. The CDR3 nucleotides are TGTGCCAGCAGCCAGCGGGGGGAAGAGACCCAGTACTTC. This translates into CASSQRGEETQYF.

In its sample, this clone was seen once. J is TRBJ2-5 and V is TRBV11-3, with unresolved D. V lost 1 base to trimming and J lost 5 bases, with 14 bases between them. Germline loops: CDR1 SGHNT, CDR2 YENEEA. The CDR3 covers 15 residues. CDR3: CASSLGLGSGETQYF. The CDR3 bases are TGTGCCAGCAGCTTAGGTTTGGGCAGTGGCGAGACCCAGTACTTC.

V is TRBV4-2 and J is TRBJ2-7, with D perhaps TRBD1 (5 bases). The CDR3 is 15 residues long. V was trimmed by 0 bases and J by 1 base, leaving 10 bases between them. Looked up from germline, CDR1 is LGHNA and CDR2 is YNFKEQ. The CDR3 nucleotides read TGTGCCAGCAGCCAAGATTGGCGACAGTCCTACGAGCAGTACTTC. Its translation: CASSQDWRQSYEQYF.

This chain connects TRBV6-1 to TRBJ1-2; 8 bases line up with TRBD1. This CDR3 comprises 16 residues. J lost 5 bases, V lost 4 bases, and 12 bases had no gene match. The V gene's germline CDR1 is MNHNS and CDR2 SASEGT. The CDR3 bases are TGTGCCAGCAGTGTTGCCCCAGGGGGCGCGAATTATGGCTACACCTTC. It specifies CASSVAPGGANYGYTF.

The chain is built from TRBV4-3 and TRBJ2-3, with 7 bases that match TRBD2. The V gene's germline CDR1 is LGHNA and CDR2 YSLEER. Unmatched junction bases numbered 6, after V lost 1 base and J lost 2 bases. This CDR3 is built from 16 residues. The CDR3: CASSQVSLAVTDTQYF. CDR3 nucleotide sequence: TGCGCCAGCAGCCAAGTAAGCCTAGCGGTCACAGATACGCAGTATTTT.